This TCR beta chain was obtained from a study of cytomegalovirus exposure and HLA in healthy donors. Background on the study: Early released data had tens of millions of unique TCRs, all coming from HLA-typed donors.

The PCR made use of 60 Vbeta and 13 Jbeta primers. Sequenced by immunoSEQ multiplex PCR; TCRdb stores in-frame clones only, minus some. This table holds fewer than 150,000 clones, 66% found once. This clone was seen more than once but under ten times. What it binds is not known. General study points: Being productive about 90% or about 30% of the time was typical of most TCR beta V segments in an earlier analysis.

The V gene's germline CDR1 is SGHRS and CDR2 YFSETQ. Trimming took 0 bases from V and 8 from J, leaving 15 bases between them. The CDR3 is 16 amino acids. J is TRBJ1-6 and V is TRBV5-1; D is unclear. The source of this sequence is a human donor in good health. Sequenced material: PBMCs. The CDR3 DNA is TGCGCCAGCAGCTTGGAATTGGCAGGTTGGGATTCACCCCTCCACTTT. This translates into CASSLELAGWDSPLHF.